The 10 T cell receptor beta chains presented below share a single source sample, sequenced in a study of cytomegalovirus exposure and HLA in healthy donors. A multiplex PCR was run with 60 Vbeta primers and 13 Jbeta primers. Some clones are missing from TCRdb's copy, which holds only in-frame ones; the method was immunoSEQ multiplex PCR. The sample lists about 160,000 clones, 80% to 90% occurring once. Sequencing input: PBMCs. The receptors originated from a male donor in good health and CMV-seronegative.

The sample holds one count of this clone. The chain recombines TRBV4-2 with TRBJ2-1; 10 positions agree with TRBD2. J gave up 6 bases and V 1 base, and 12 bases lay outside the gene matches. This CDR3 has 18 amino acids. Germline CDR1 is LGHNA and CDR2 is YNFKEQ. In DNA form, the CDR3 reads TGTGCCAGCAGCCAAGTTAGGACAAGCGGGAGGGCCGGCAATGAGCAGTTCTTC. Amino acids: CASSQVRTSGRAGNEQFF.

The V call is TRBV27, the J call TRBJ2-5, with 14 positions matching TRBD2. The DNA end favors TRBJ2-7, so the J call may be wrong. CDR1 and CDR2 from the germline V gene are MNHEY and SMNVEV (reference sequence). This CDR3 has 16 residues. In DNA form, the CDR3 reads TGTGCCAGCAGTCGCCGACTAGCGGGAGGGTCTGACGAGCAGTACTTC. Amino acids: CASSRRLAGGSDEQYF.

The chain is built from TRBV7-2 and TRBJ2-5; TRBD1 matches at 10 bases. The CDR3 covers 16 residues. V was clipped by 7 bases and J by 0 bases; unmatched bases: 8. The germline V gene encodes CDR1 SGHTA and CDR2 FQGNSA. The CDR3 DNA is TGTGCCAGCACCAACCCGGGACAGGGGTACCAAGAGACCCAGTACTTC. Protein sequence: CASTNPGQGYQETQYF. Full variable domain (outside the CDR3, taken from reference TRBV7-2 and TRBJ2-5): GAGVSQSPSNKVTEKGKDVELRCDPISGHTALYWYRQSLGQGLEFLIYFQGNSAPDKSGLPSDRFSAERTGGSVSTLTIQRTQQEDSAVYLCASTNPGQGYQETQYFGPGTRLLVL.

CDR3 DNA: TGTGCCAGCAGCGTTGCGGGAGTCAACACCGGGGAGCTGTTTTTT. Protein: CASSVAGVNTGELFF. This chain uses TRBV27 with TRBJ2-2, with 7 bases identical to TRBD2. The V and J ends lost 6 bases and 2 bases, in that order; junction bases with no gene match: 6. Germline V gene lookup returns CDR1 MNHEY and CDR2 SMNVEV (reference sequence). The CDR3 is 15 residues long.

V and J are TRBV29-1 and TRBJ1-2; D not resolved. V gave up 1 base and J gave up 8 bases, with 5 bases separating them. In germline, CDR1 is SQVTM, CDR2 ANQGSEA. This CDR3 spans 10 amino acids. In nucleotides, the CDR3 is TGCAGCGTTGAAGTGAGCGGCTACACCTTC. Encoded protein: CSVEVSGYTF.

The chain joins TRBV15 to TRBJ2-1; 15 bases align to TRBD2. The CDR3 is made up of 20 amino acids. The V and J ends lost 1 base and 2 bases, in that order; junction bases with no gene match: 9. CDR1 is LNHNV and CDR2 is YYDKDF in the germline V gene (reference sequence). The CDR3 DNA follows: TGTGCCACCAGCAGAGTTTGGGCAGGGACTAGCGGGAGGACCTACAATGAGCAGTTCTTC. It codes for CATSRVWAGTSGRTYNEQFF.

V gene TRBV4-1 combines with J gene TRBJ2-7; D is perhaps TRBD2 (5 bases). There are 15 residues in the CDR3. V was cut by 1 base and J by 3 bases, with 13 bases left in between. The germline V gene has CDR1 MGHRA and CDR2 YSYEKL. The CDR3 spells CASSQGGSADYEQYF. CDR3 sequence (DNA): TGCGCCAGCAGCCAAGGTGGGAGCGCGGACTACGAGCAGTACTTC.

J is TRBJ2-7 and V is TRBV27; 7 bases align to TRBD2. CDR1 is MNHEY and CDR2 is SMNVEV in the germline V gene (reference sequence). Trimming cost V 3 bases and J 1 base; bases outside gene matches: 12. The CDR3 spans 17 residues. The CDR3, as DNA: TGTGCCAGCAGTTTGGCGCGGAGAGCGGGGCTTTCCTACGAGCAGTACTTC. Its protein is CASSLARRAGLSYEQYF.

The genes are TRBV4-3 and TRBJ1-5; TRBD1 might be the D (5 bases). CDR3 length: 18 residues. Deletions cut 4 bases from V and 0 bases from J, with 19 bases between. Per the germline V gene, CDR1 is LGHNA and CDR2 is YSLEER. The CDR3 region is CASSLWQGGGVSNQPQHF. In DNA, the CDR3 is TGCGCCAGCAGCCTCTGGCAGGGCGGAGGGGTTAGCAATCAGCCCCAGCATTTT.

This clone was picked up a small number of times. The genes are TRBV4-3 and TRBJ1-1; the match to TRBD1 covers 7 bases. V dropped 1 base and J dropped 6; count of bases not matched to a gene: 8. CDR1 and CDR2 (germline): LGHNA, YSLEER. This CDR3 spans 15 amino acids. CDR3 DNA: TGCGCCAGCAGCCAAGTTAGTGCAGGGGGTGCTGAAGCTTTCTTT. It encodes CASSQVSAGGAEAFF.